This entry is about one T cell receptor beta chain. The source of the sample is a study of blood T cell repertoires in COVID-19. This CDR3 has 13 amino acids. CDR1 and CDR2 (germline): MGHRA, YSYEKL. The V gene lost 4 bases and the J gene lost 5 bases, with 11 bases spanning the gap. The authors' processing: Quantification of nucleated cells was approximated via reference gene primer amplification. The table came from immunoSEQ multiplex PCR; TCRdb's copy has only in-frame clones and leaves some out. Clone size and the V and J calls come from that table; the DNA yielded D and trimming. The data contain just under 80,000 clones, more than 80% of them seen just once; the ten biggest clones take up around 4.8%.

The chain employs TRBV4-1 and TRBJ1-1; a possible D gene is TRBD1 (5 bases). This sequence originates from a woman in her sixties or seventies with acute or convalescent COVID-19. The sequenced sample was peripheral blood. CDR3 in DNA: TGCGCCAGCAGCCGTACAGGTGCAACTGAAGCTTTCTTT. Amino acid sequence: CASSRTGATEAFF.